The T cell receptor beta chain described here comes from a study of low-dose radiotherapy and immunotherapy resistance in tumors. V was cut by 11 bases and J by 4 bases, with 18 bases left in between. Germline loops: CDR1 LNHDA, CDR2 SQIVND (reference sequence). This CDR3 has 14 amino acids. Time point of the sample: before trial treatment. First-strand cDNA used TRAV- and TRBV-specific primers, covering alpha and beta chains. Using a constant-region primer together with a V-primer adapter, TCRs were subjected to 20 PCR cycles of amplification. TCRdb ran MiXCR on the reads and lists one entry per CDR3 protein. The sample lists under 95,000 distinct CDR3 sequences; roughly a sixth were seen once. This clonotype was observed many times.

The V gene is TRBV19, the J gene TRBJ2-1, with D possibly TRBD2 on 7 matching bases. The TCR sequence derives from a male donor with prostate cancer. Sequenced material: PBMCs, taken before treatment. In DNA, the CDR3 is TGTGCCTCGCGAGGGGCGGGGGCTTACAATGAGCAGTTCTTC. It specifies CASRGAGAYNEQFF. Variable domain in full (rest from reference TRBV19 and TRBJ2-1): DGGITQSPKYLFRKEGQNVTLSCEQNLNHDAMYWYRQDPGQGLRLIYYSQIVNDFQKGDIAEGYSVSREKKESFPLTVTSAQKNPTAFYLCASRGAGAYNEQFFGPGTRLTVL.